The rows below give T cell receptor beta chains drawn from one sample of a study of shared clonotypes between healthy human individuals. Libraries were prepared by immunoSEQ multiplex PCR; TCRdb keeps only in-frame clonotypes and omits some of them. Found here are 600,000 to 700,000 clones, about 80% of them singletons; the top ten hold around 1.8%. The sequenced material came from memory CD4+ T cells sorted from blood. Every receptor here comes from a woman in her thirties in good health. CDR3s include the opening cysteine and the closing phenylalanine or tryptophan. A D gene is named only where the DNA matches it firmly. Rows give clone size only sometimes, using once, few, many, or a class for an expanded clone.

CDR3nt: TGTGCCAGTAGTATGTCCCTTAATCAGCCCCAGCATTTT; CDR3aa: CASSMSLNQPQHF; abundance: .; v_gene: TRBV19; j_gene: TRBJ1-5; d_gene: .
CDR3nt: TGTGCCAGCAGCCAATATGGGGACTTGACCACCGGGGAGCTGTTTTTT; CDR3aa: CASSQYGDLTTGELFF; abundance: .; v_gene: TRBV27; j_gene: TRBJ2-2; d_gene: .
CDR3nt: TGTGCCAGCAGTGTGGAGGCGGACACTGAAGCTTTCTTT; CDR3aa: CASSVEADTEAFF; abundance: few; v_gene: TRBV2; j_gene: TRBJ1-1; d_gene: .
CDR3nt: TGTGCCAGCAGTTCTTTGACAGGGGGCGCCGAGCAGTACTTC; CDR3aa: CASSSLTGGAEQYF; abundance: once; v_gene: TRBV6-5; j_gene: TRBJ2-7; d_gene: TRBD1
CDR3nt: TGCGCCAGCAGCCAAGAGACACCAAGAAGCGGGAGGGCCAGGAATGAGCAGTTCTTC; CDR3aa: CASSQETPRSGRARNEQFF; abundance: .; v_gene: TRBV4-1; j_gene: TRBJ2-1; d_gene: TRBD2
CDR3nt: TGTGCCAGCAGTACCACCTACGAGCAGTACTTC; CDR3aa: CASSTTYEQYF; abundance: .; v_gene: TRBV6-5; j_gene: TRBJ2-7; d_gene: .
CDR3nt: TGTGCCAGCAACAGAGTTGGGACAGTGAACACTGAAGCTTTCTTT; CDR3aa: CASNRVGTVNTEAFF; abundance: few; v_gene: TRBV6-5; j_gene: TRBJ1-1; d_gene: TRBD1
CDR3nt: TGTGCCAGCAGTGTAGACAGGGGGCGCGGCTATGGCTACACCTTC; CDR3aa: CASSVDRGRGYGYTF; abundance: .; v_gene: TRBV6-1; j_gene: TRBJ1-2; d_gene: TRBD1
CDR3nt: TGTGCCAGCAGCGGGACAGCAAGGAGGGGCCACGGTCAGCCCCAGCATTTT; CDR3aa: CASSGTARRGHGQPQHF; abundance: .; v_gene: TRBV2; j_gene: TRBJ1-5; d_gene: TRBD1
CDR3nt: TGCAGCGTTGGTCATCCGGACAGGGTCCACGAGCAGTACTTC; CDR3aa: CSVGHPDRVHEQYF; abundance: once; v_gene: TRBV29-1; j_gene: TRBJ2-7; d_gene: TRBD1
CDR3nt: TGTGCCAGCAGTGAACGGACAGGGGGTGGGAACACCGGGGAGCTGTTTTTT; CDR3aa: CASSERTGGGNTGELFF; abundance: .; v_gene: TRBV2; j_gene: TRBJ2-2; d_gene: TRBD1